This T cell receptor beta chain comes out of a study of OX40 agonist ivuxolimab in advanced cancers. The CDR3 is 14 amino acids. CDR1 MNHNS and CDR2 SASEGT come from the germline V gene. Method: immunoSEQ multiplex PCR; TCRdb's copy keeps in-frame clones and lacks some. Altogether tens of thousands of clones are present, 65% to 90% being singletons, with the ten largest covering about 20%. This TCR derives from an adult with an advanced solid tumor such as melanoma, head and neck, liver or kidney cancer. The material sequenced was CD4+ or CD8+ T cells sorted from blood, taken in a trial of the OX40 agonist ivuxolimab. The chain employs TRBV6-1 and TRBJ2-5, with 9 bases fitting TRBD1. The DNA end lines up better with TRBJ2-7; the J call may be wrong. The CDR3 here is CASSYGQGLYEQYF. In DNA, the CDR3 is TGTGCCAGCAGCTATGGACAGGGGCTCTACGAGCAGTACTTC.